This T cell receptor beta chain was recovered during a study of T-cell memory formation after mild COVID-19. Study conclusions and caveats: Whereas later expanders leaned CD4+, clones contracting day 15 to 85 showed a balanced CD4/CD8 makeup.

The table lists this clonotype with a few counts. Its matching antigen is unknown. Via MiXCR, TCRdb re-called the 5' RACE reads, giving one row per CDR3 protein. Of hundreds of thousands of distinct CDR3 sequences listed, approximately 20% are singletons. This TCR was recovered from an adult woman who had mild COVID-19 (a few samples of this study predate the infection). Cell type and time point are not known. The sequenced material came from PBMCs or a T cell subset sorted from them (not recorded which).

CDR3 sequence: CASSVDPGAGYEQYF. DNA of the CDR3: TGTGCCAGCAGCGTAGATCCGGGGGCGGGGTACGAGCAGTACTTC. The V and J genes are TRBV9 and TRBJ2-7; D is perhaps TRBD1 or TRBD2 (6 bases each). Germline CDR1 reads SGDLS; CDR2 reads YYNGEE. CDR3 length equals 15 residues. Trimming stripped 0 bases from V and 4 bases from J, with 14 bases between. The full variable domain, completed using reference TRBV9 and TRBJ2-7, is DSGVTQTPKHLITATGQRVTLRCSPRSGDLSVYWYQQSLDQGLQFLIQYYNGEERAKGNILERFSAQQFPDLHSELNLSSLELGDSALYFCASSVDPGAGYEQYFGPGTRLTVT.